The present TCR beta chain was sequenced within a study of blood T cells in healthy people across ages. General observations from the study: While age rose, TCR beta diversity per million T cells dropped in a roughly linear way.

A second PCR of 7 to 11 cycles used a sample-barcoded 5' primer and a J-beta primer mix. Each CDR3 protein is one row after TCRdb ran MiXCR on the 5' RACE reads. The sample shows around 1,100,000 distinct CDR3 sequences, 35% to 40% of them seen only once. CDR1 is DFQATT and CDR2 is SNEGSKA in the germline V gene (reference sequence). Trimming took 0 bases from V and 0 from J; bases not matched to a gene: 5. The CDR3 is 16 residues long. No fewer than 7 million PBMCs went into each sample. A minimum of 5 micrograms of total RNA was extracted per sample. For this clonotype: No antigen is known for it.

The clonotype comes from a young man in good health. Material for sequencing was blood. The chain has TRBV20-1 and TRBJ2-1, with 7 bases fitting TRBD2. The CDR3 reads CSARELAGLSYNEQFF. The CDR3 coding sequence is TGCAGTGCTAGAGAGTTAGCGGGTCTCTCCTACAATGAGCAGTTCTTC.